Listed below are T cell receptor beta chains from one sample, sequenced in a study of shared clonotypes between healthy human individuals. The protocol was immunoSEQ multiplex PCR, while the TCRdb copy is restricted to in-frame clones and leaves out a portion. This sample yields under 350,000 clones, of which around 87% are seen a single time; 15% to 20% belongs to the top ten. The specimen was memory CD8+ T cells sorted from blood. The source of these receptors is a man between 18 and 35 years old in good health. CDR3s include the opening cysteine and the closing phenylalanine or tryptophan. A D gene is named only where the DNA matches it firmly.

CDR3 protein,V gene,D gene
CASSLEVGAVTEAFF,TRBV7-9,NA
CASSLGGRYEQYF,TRBV5-5,NA
CASSQAWGTDTQYF,TRBV4-3,NA
CASSLSGSDEKLFF,TRBV7-8,NA
CASSLGWSNQPQHF,TRBV11-2,NA
CASSLTPVPEGDTQYF,TRBV7-3,NA
CASSARVAGISYEQYF,TRBV5-1,TRBD2
CASSPGTSGRLTDTQYF,TRBV11-2,TRBD2
CASSFERLVPLSYEQYF,TRBV11-2,NA
CASSSGLAGGHSTDTQYF,TRBV7-6,TRBD2
CASSSLAGGPFLDTQYF,TRBV7-8,TRBD2
CASSPRSSGDYEQYF,TRBV4-1,TRBD2
CASSFDRDYEQYF,TRBV4-1,NA
CSVEGQGLHEQYF,TRBV29-1,NA
CASSEGRLGRTIF,TRBV6-1,NA
CASSPGQGASNSPLHF,TRBV18,TRBD1
CASSLAKRLTLLGNTIYF,TRBV5-6,NA
CASSFRTGVSYGYTF,TRBV5-6,TRBD1
CASSLDLGDPYEQYF,TRBV11-1,NA
CASSRAGAPRGYGYTF,TRBV2,NA
CASSSYDRGGSGELFF,TRBV5-6,TRBD1
CASSPTSGGVETQYF,TRBV11-2,TRBD2